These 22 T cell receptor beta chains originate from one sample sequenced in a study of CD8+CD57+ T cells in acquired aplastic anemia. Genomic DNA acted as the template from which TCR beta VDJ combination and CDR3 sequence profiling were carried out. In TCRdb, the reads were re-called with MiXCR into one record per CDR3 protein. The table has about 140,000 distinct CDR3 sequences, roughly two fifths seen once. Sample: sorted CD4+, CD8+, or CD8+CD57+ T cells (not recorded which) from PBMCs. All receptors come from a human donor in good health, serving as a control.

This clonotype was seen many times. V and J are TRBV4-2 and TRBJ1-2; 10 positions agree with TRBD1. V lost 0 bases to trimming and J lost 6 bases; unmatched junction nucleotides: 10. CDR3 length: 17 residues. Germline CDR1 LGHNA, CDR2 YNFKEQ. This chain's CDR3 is CASSQDVWDRGIDGYTF. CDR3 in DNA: TGTGCCAGCAGCCAAGATGTATGGGACAGGGGTATAGATGGCTACACCTTC.

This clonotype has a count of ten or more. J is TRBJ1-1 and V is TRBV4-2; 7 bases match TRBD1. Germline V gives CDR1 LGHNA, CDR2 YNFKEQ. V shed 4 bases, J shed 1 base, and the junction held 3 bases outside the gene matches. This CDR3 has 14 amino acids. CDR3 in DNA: TGTGCCAGCAGCCTTGGGACAGCGAACACTGAAGCTTTCTTT. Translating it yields CASSLGTANTEAFF.

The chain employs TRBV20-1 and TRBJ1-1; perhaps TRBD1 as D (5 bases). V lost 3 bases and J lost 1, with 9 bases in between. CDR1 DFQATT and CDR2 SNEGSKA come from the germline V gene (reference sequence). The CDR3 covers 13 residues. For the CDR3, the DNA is TGCAGTGCTAGGTGGGGGAGGAACACTGAAGCTTTCTTT. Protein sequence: CSARWGRNTEAFF.

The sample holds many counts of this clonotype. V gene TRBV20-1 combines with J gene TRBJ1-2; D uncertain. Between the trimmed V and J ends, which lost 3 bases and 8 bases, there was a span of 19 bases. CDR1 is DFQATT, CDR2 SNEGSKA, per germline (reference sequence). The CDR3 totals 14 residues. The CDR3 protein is CSASIQPNSGGYTF. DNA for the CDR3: TGCAGTGCTAGTATACAGCCCAACTCGGGGGGCTACACCTTC.

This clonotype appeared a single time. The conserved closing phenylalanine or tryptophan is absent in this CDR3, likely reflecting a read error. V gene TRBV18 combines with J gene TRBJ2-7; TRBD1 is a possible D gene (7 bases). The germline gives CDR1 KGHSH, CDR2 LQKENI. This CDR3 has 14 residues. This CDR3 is CASSPGQEDYGQYL. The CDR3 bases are TGTGCCAGCTCACCCGGACAGGAGGACTACGGGCAGTACCTC.

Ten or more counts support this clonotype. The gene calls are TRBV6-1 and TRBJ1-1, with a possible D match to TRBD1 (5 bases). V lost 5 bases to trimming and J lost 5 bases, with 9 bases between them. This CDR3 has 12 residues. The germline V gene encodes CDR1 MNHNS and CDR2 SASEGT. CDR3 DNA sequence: TGTGCCAGCAGTCGAAGGGGTACTGAAGCTTTCTTT. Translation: CASSRRGTEAFF.

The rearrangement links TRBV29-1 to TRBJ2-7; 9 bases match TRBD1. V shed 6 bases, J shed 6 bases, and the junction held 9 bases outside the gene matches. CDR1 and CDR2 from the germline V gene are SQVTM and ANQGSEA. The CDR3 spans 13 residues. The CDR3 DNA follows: TGCAGCGTGCTAAAACAGGGGGCTGGCGAGCAGTACTTC. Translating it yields CSVLKQGAGEQYF.

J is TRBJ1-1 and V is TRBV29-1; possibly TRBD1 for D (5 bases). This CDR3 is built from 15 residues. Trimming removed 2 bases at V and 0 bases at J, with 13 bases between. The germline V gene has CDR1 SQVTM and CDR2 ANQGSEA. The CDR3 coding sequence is TGCAGCGTTGAATGGGTCCAGGGAATGAACACTGAAGCTTTCTTT. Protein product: CSVEWVQGMNTEAFF.

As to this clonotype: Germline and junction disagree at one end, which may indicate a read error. The CDR3 loop is CASNKAVVTEAFF. The CDR3 DNA is TGTGCCAGCAACAAGGCGGTAGTCACTGAGGCTTTCTTT. This chain joins TRBV7-3 and TRBJ1-1, with D uncertain. Germline V gives CDR1 SGHTA, CDR2 FQGTGA. The CDR3 consists of 13 residues.

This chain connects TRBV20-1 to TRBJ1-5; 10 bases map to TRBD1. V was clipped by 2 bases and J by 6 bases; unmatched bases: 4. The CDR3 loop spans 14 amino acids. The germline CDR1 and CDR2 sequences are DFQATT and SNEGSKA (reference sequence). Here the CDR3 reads CSARKGQGSQPQHF. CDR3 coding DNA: TGCAGTGCTAGAAAGGGACAGGGGAGTCAGCCCCAGCATTTT.

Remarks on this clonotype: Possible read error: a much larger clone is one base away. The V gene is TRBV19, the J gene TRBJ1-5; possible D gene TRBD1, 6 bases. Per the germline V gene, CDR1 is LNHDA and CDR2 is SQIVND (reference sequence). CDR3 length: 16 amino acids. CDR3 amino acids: CASSIGTGASSQPQHF. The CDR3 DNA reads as TGTGCCAGTAGTATTGGGACGGGGGCGAGCAGTCAGCCCCAGCATTTT.

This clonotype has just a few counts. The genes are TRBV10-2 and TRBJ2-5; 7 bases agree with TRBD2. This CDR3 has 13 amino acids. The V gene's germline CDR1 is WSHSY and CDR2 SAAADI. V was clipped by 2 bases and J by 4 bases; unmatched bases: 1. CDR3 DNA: TGCGCCAGCAGTGAGACTAGCGCAGAGACCCAGTACTTC. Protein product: CASSETSAETQYF.

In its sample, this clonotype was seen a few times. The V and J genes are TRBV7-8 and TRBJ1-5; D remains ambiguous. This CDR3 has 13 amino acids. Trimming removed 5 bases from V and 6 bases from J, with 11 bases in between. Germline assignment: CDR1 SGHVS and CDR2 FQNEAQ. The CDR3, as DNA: TGTGCCAGCAGCCCAGAGGAGGGTCAGCCCCAGCATTTT. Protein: CASSPEEGQPQHF.

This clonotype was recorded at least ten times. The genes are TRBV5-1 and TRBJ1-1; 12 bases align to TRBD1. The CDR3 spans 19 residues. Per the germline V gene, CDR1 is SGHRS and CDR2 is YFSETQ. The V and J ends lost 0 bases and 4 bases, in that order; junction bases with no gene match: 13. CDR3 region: CASSLDRDRGPRLSTEAFF. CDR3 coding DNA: TGCGCCAGCAGCTTGGATAGGGACAGGGGGCCTAGGTTAAGCACTGAAGCTTTCTTT.

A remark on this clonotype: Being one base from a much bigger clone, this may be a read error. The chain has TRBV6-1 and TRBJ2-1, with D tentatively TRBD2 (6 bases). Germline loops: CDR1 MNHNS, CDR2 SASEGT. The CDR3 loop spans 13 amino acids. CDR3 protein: CDSSEAGPNEQFF. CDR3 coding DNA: TGTGACAGCAGTGAAGCGGGCCCCAATGAGCAGTTCTTC.

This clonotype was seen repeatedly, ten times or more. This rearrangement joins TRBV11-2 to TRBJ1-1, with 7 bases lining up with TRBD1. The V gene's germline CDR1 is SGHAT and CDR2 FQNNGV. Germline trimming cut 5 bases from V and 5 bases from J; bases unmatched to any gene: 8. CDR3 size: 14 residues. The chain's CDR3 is CASSTTGKGTEAFF. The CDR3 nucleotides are TGTGCCAGCAGCACGACAGGGAAGGGGACTGAAGCTTTCTTT.

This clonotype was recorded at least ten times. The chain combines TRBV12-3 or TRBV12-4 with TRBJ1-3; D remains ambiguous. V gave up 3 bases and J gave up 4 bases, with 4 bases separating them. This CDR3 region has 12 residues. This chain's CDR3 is CASSFFGNTIYF. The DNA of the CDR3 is TGTGCCAGCAGTTTCTTCGGAAACACCATATATTTT.

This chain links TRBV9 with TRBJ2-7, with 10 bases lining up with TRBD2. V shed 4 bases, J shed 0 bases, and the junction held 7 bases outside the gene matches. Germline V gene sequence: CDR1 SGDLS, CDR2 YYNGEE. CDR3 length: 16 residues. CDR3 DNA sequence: TGTGCCAGCAGCCCCCGGACTAGCGGCAGCTCCTACGAGCAGTACTTC. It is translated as CASSPRTSGSSYEQYF.

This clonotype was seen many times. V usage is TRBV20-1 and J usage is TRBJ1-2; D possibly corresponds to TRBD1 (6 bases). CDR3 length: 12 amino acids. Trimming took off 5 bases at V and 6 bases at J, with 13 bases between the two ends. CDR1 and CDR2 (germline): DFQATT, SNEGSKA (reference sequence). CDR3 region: CSALEGGDGYTF. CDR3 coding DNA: TGCAGTGCTCTGGAGGGGGGAGATGGCTACACCTTC.

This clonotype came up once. In DNA, the CDR3 is TGTGCCAGCAGTTTCGGGACGGCCCTCCACTTT. Translating gives CASSFGTALHF. The rearrangement uses TRBV12-3 or TRBV12-4 and TRBJ1-6; tentative D call: TRBD1 (5 bases). Trimming took off 3 bases at V and 14 bases at J, with 8 bases between the two ends. This CDR3 spans 11 amino acids.

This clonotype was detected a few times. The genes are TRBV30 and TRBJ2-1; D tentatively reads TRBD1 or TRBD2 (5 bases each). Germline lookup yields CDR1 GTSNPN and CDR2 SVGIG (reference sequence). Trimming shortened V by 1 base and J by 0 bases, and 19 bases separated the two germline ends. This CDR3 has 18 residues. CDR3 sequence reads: CAWSDGGLRLRSYNEQFF. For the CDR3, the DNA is TGTGCCTGGAGTGATGGGGGATTGCGGCTTCGCTCCTACAATGAGCAGTTCTTC.

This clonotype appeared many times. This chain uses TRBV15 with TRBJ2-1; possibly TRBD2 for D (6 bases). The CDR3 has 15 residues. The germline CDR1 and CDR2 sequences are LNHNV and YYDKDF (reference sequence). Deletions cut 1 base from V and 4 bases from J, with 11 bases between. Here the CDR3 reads CATSRGRDPYNEQFF. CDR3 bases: TGTGCCACCAGCAGAGGGCGGGACCCATACAATGAGCAGTTCTTC. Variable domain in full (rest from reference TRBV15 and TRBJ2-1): DAMVIQNPRYQVTQFGKPVTLSCSQTLNHNVMYWYQQKSSQAPKLLFHYYDKDFNNEADTPDNFQSRRPNTSFCFLDIRSPGLGDTAMYLCATSRGRDPYNEQFFGPGTRLTVL.